Presented here are 13 T cell receptor beta chains from one specimen sequenced in a study of response to subunit inactivated influenza vaccine. Each CDR3 protein is one row after TCRdb ran MiXCR on the RT-PCR reads. The sample gives roughly 650,000 distinct CDR3 sequences, roughly 15% of which show up once; 7.5% to 8% is in the top ten. Sequenced material: PBMCs from blood, taken roughly 2 weeks before vaccination. The receptors here all came from a man aged 50 to 60 who received an inactivated influenza vaccine.

This clonotype was counted a few times. The DNA for the CDR3 is TGTGCCAGCAGCTTGGGACTAGCGGATTACTACGAGCAGTACTTC. Encoded protein: CASSLGLADYYEQYF. The chain has TRBV5-4 and TRBJ2-7; TRBD2 agrees at 9 bases. The CDR3 consists of 15 residues. V shed 0 bases and J 3 bases; nucleotides not matched to a gene: 4. Germline loops: CDR1 SGHNT, CDR2 YYREEE (reference sequence).

This clonotype was counted between two and nine times. The V and J genes are TRBV29-1 and TRBJ1-4; D remains unclear. Trimming cost V 7 bases and J 2 bases, with 17 bases left between them. Germline V CDR1 and CDR2: SQVTM, ANQGSEA. The CDR3 has 15 residues. CDR3 amino acids: CSALPSMATNEKLFF. DNA for the CDR3: TGCAGCGCCCTACCCTCTATGGCTACTAATGAAAAACTGTTTTTT.

A few counts support this clonotype. This chain uses TRBV11-2 with TRBJ2-5; TRBD2 aligns across 8 bases. CDR1 and CDR2 (germline): SGHAT, FQNNGV. The CDR3 has 20 residues. The junction had 22 bases not matched to a gene; V was cut back by 5 bases and J by 2 bases. This CDR3 reads CASSKAPYASGGRSQETQYF. CDR3 coding DNA: TGTGCCAGCAGCAAAGCCCCCTATGCCAGCGGGGGCCGATCTCAAGAGACCCAGTACTTC. The whole variable domain, filled in from reference TRBV11-2 and TRBJ2-5, reads EAGVAQSPRYKIIEKRQSVAFWCNPISGHATLYWYQQILGQGPKLLIQFQNNGVVDDSQLPKDRFSAERLKGVDSTLKIQPAKLEDSAVYLCASSKAPYASGGRSQETQYFGPGTRLLVL.

Many counts were recorded for this clonotype. The V call is TRBV5-1, the J call TRBJ2-2, with no clear D. V gave up 3 bases and J gave up 1 base, with 1 base separating them. CDR1 SGHRS and CDR2 YFSETQ come from the germline V gene. CDR3 length: 12 amino acids. Here the CDR3 DNA reads TGCGCCAGCAGCTGGAACACCGGGGAGCTGTTTTTT. This translates into CASSWNTGELFF.

This clonotype was observed a handful of times. This chain's CDR3 is CATSRDPRQGGETQYF. In nucleotides, the CDR3 is TGTGCCACCAGCAGAGATCCGAGACAGGGAGGGGAGACCCAGTACTTC. The chain employs TRBV15 and TRBJ2-5; D may match TRBD1 or TRBD2 (7 bases each). The V end lost 0 bases, the J end lost 5 bases, and 16 bases lay between the germline ends. Germline V lookup: CDR1 LNHNV, CDR2 YYDKDF (reference sequence). This CDR3 region has 16 residues.

The genes are TRBV12-3 or TRBV12-4 and TRBJ2-7, with 12 bases identical to TRBD1. The CDR3 sequence is 17 residues long. With 3 bases clipped from V and 9 bases from J, the junction kept 15 bases outside the gene matches. The CDR3 DNA is TGTGCCAGCAGTTTCGAATCGGGAGGGACAGGGGGCGCGGTGCAGTACTTC. It is translated as CASSFESGGTGGAVQYF.

This chain uses TRBV25-1 with TRBJ2-2, with D possibly matching TRBD1 (5 bases). Germline CDR1 reads MGHDK; CDR2 reads SYGVNS. The V gene lost 8 bases and the J gene lost 7 bases, with 11 bases spanning the gap. This CDR3 is built from 12 residues. In nucleotides, the CDR3 is TGTGCCAGCCACAGGCAGGGCGGGGAGCTGTTTTTT. Protein sequence: CASHRQGGELFF.

This clonotype has a handful of counts. V is TRBV4-3 and J is TRBJ1-1; D is unclear. CDR1 is LGHNA, CDR2 YSLEER, per germline. The CDR3 sequence is 14 residues long. V was pared by 0 bases and J by 6 bases, with 11 bases between. The CDR3 sequence: CASSQDRVQAEAFF. CDR3 coding DNA: TGCGCCAGCAGCCAAGATCGTGTTCAGGCTGAAGCTTTCTTT.

This clonotype was seen at least ten times. The rearrangement links TRBV5-1 to TRBJ2-7; a weak D match, TRBD2 (6 bases). V lost 3 bases to trimming and J lost 2 bases, with 9 bases between them. This CDR3 spans 13 amino acids. The germline gives CDR1 SGHRS, CDR2 YFSETQ. CDR3 region: CASSYRETYEQYF. The CDR3 nucleotides are TGCGCCAGCAGCTACCGGGAGACCTACGAGCAGTACTTC.

The chain joins TRBV5-1 to TRBJ2-1, with D perhaps matching TRBD2 (6 bases). The germline V gene has CDR1 SGHRS and CDR2 YFSETQ. Trimming cost V 4 bases and J 3 bases, with 14 bases left between them. CDR3 length equals 15 residues. The CDR3 region is CASSNLQGGYNEQFF. Here the CDR3 DNA reads TGCGCCAGCAGCAATCTCCAGGGAGGCTACAATGAGCAGTTCTTC.

In its sample, this clonotype was seen a few times. The chain uses TRBV27 and TRBJ2-2, with 8 bases matching TRBD2. Trimming removed 5 bases from V and 0 bases from J; junction bases left unmatched: 8. The CDR3 totals 17 residues. The V gene's germline CDR1 is MNHEY and CDR2 SMNVEV (reference sequence). The CDR3 reads CASSLRHSGTNTGELFF. CDR3 sequence (DNA): TGTGCCAGCAGTCTTCGCCATAGCGGGACGAACACCGGGGAGCTGTTTTTT.

This clonotype was counted between two and nine times. This chain joins TRBV29-1 and TRBJ2-7, with D possibly being TRBD1 (5 bases). The CDR3 extends over 11 amino acids. V lost 4 bases, J lost 3 bases, and 7 bases lay in between. The V gene's germline CDR1 is SQVTM and CDR2 ANQGSEA. In DNA, the CDR3 is TGCAGCGTTGGACAGTACTACGAGCAGTACTTC. Translated, it gives CSVGQYYEQYF.

In this sample, this clonotype turned up a few times. The V call is TRBV29-1, the J call TRBJ1-4, with D tentatively TRBD1 (5 bases). Germline lookup yields CDR1 SQVTM and CDR2 ANQGSEA. The CDR3 loop spans 15 amino acids. V was pared by 0 bases and J by 2 bases, with 10 bases between. The CDR3 region is CSVEDPGRTNEKLFF. In DNA, the CDR3 is TGCAGCGTTGAAGATCCGGGACGGACTAATGAAAAACTGTTTTTT.